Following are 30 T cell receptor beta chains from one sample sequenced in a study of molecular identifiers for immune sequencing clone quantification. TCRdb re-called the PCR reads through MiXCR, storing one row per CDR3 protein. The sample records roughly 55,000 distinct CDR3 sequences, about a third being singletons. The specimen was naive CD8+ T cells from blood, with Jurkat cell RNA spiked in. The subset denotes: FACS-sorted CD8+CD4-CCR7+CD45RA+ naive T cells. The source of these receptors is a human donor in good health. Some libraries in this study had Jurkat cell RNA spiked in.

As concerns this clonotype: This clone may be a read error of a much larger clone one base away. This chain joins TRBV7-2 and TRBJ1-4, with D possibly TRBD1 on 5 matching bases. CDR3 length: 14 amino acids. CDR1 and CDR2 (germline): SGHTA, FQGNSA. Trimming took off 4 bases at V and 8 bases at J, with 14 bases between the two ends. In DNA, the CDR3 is TGTGCCAGCAGCTCCAGGGAGGGATTGGAAAAACTGTTTTTT. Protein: CASSSREGLEKLFF.

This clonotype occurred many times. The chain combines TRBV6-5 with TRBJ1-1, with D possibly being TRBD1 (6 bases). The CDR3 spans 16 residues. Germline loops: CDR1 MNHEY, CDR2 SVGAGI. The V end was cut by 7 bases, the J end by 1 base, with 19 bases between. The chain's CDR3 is CASTQGGRGTNTEAFF. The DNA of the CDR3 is TGTGCCAGCACCCAAGGGGGAAGGGGAACGAACACTGAAGCTTTCTTT.

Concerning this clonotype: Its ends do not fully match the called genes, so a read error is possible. DNA for the CDR3: TGTGCCAGCAGCTTGTGGCAGGGGACCTACAATGAGCAGTTCTTC. Its translation: CASSLWQGTYNEQFF. The V and J genes are TRBV5-3 and TRBJ2-1; tentatively, D is TRBD1 (6 bases). TRBV5-3 is an open reading frame, and its role is uncertain. CDR3 length equals 15 residues.

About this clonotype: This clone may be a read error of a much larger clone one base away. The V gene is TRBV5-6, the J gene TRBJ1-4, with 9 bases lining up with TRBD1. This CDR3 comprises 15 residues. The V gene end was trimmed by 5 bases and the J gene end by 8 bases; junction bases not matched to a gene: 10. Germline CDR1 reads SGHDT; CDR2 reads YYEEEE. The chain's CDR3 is CASSIGQGQGEKLFF. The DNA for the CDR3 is TGTGCCAGCAGTATCGGACAGGGGCAGGGAGAAAAACTGTTTTTT.

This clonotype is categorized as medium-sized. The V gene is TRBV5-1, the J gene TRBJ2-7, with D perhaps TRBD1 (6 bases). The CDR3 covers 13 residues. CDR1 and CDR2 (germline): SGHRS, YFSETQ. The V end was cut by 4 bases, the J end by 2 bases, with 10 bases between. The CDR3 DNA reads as TGCGCCAGCAGCCCGACAGGCCCCTACGAGCAGTACTTC. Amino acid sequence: CASSPTGPYEQYF.

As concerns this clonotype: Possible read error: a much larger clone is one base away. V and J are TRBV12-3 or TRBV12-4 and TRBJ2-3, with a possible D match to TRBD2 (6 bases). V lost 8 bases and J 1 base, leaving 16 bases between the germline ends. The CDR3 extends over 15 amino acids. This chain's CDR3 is CASCPQGGGTDTQYF. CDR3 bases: TGTGCCAGCTGTCCGCAGGGAGGTGGCACAGATACGCAGTATTTT.

Here the CDR3 DNA reads TGTGCCAGCAGCGTTACAGGGAACACCGGGGAGCTGTTTTTT. Translated: CASSVTGNTGELFF. V and J are TRBV9 and TRBJ2-2, with D maybe TRBD1 (5 bases). Trimming left V 2 bases short and J 1 base short, with 6 bases between. The CDR3 length is 14 residues. Per the germline V gene, CDR1 is SGDLS and CDR2 is YYNGEE.

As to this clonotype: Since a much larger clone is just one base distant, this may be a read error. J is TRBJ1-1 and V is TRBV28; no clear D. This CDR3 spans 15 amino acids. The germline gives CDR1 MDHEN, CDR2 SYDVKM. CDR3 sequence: CASSLRQRMNTEASF. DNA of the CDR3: TGTGCCAGCAGTTTACGACAACGCATGAACACTGAAGCTTCCTTT. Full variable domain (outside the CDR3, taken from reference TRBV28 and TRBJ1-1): DVKVTQSSRYLVKRTGEKVFLECVQDMDHENMFWYRQDPGLGLRLIYFSYDVKMKEKGDIPEGYSVSREKKERFSLILESASTNQTSMYLCASSLRQRMNTEASFGQGTRLTVV.

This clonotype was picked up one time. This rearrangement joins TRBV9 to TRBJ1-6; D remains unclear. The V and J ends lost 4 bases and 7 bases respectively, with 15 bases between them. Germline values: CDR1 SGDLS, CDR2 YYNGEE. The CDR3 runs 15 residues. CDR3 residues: CASSNKPGTNSPLHF. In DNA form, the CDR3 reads TGTGCCAGCAGCAACAAGCCCGGAACCAATTCACCCCTCCACTTT.

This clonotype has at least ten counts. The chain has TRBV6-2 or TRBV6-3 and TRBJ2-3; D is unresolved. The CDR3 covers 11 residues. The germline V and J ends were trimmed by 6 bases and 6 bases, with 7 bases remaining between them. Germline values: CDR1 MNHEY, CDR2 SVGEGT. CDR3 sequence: CASSPFDTQYF. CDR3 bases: TGTGCCAGCAGCCCCTTCGATACGCAGTATTTT.

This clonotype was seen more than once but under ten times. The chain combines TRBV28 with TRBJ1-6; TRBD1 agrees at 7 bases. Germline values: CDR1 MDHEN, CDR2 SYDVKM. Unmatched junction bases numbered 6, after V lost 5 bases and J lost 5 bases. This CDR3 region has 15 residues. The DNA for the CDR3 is TGTGCCAGCAGTCTAGGGACAGCGAATAATTCACCCCTCCACTTT. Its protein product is CASSLGTANNSPLHF.

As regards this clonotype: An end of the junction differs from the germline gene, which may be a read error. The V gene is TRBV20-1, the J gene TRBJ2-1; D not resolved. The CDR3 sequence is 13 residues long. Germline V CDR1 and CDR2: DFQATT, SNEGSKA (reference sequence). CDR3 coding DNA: TGCTGTGCTAGAGATGTGACGAAGCATGAGCAGTTCTTC. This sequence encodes CCARDVTKHEQFF.

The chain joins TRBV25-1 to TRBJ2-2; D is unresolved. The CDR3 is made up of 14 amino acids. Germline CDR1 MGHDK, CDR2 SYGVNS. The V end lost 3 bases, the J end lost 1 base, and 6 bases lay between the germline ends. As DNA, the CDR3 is TGTGCCAGCAGTGACAGTAAGAACACCGGGGAGCTGTTTTTT. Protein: CASSDSKNTGELFF.

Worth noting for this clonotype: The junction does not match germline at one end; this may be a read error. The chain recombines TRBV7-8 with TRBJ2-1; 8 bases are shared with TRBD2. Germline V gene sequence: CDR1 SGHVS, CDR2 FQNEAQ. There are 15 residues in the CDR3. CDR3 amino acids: CASSIARGAYNEQFF. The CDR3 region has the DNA TGTGCCAGCAGCATAGCGCGGGGGGCTTACAATGAGCAGTTCTTC.

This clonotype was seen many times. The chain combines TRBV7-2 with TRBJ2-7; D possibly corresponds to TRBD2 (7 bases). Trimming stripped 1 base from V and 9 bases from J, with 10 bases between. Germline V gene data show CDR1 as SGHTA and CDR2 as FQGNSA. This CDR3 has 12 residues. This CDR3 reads CASSLGAGAQYF. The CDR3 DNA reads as TGTGCCAGCAGCTTAGGGGCGGGGGCGCAGTACTTC.

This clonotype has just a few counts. The CDR3 region is CASSQGARTEAFF. The CDR3 nucleotides are TGCGCCAGCAGCCAGGGGGCGCGGACTGAAGCTTTCTTT. The chain uses TRBV23-1 and TRBJ1-1; 8 nucleotides agree with TRBD1. TRBV23-1 is filed as an ORF, its function uncertain. Trimming removed 6 bases from V and 5 bases from J; junction bases left unmatched: 5. The CDR3 is 13 residues long.

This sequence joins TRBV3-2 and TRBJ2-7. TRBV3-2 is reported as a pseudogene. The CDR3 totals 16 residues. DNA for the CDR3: TGTGCCAGCAGCCAAGCCCATACGGTCGCGGCCTACGAGCAGTACTTC. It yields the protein CASSQAHTVAAYEQYF.

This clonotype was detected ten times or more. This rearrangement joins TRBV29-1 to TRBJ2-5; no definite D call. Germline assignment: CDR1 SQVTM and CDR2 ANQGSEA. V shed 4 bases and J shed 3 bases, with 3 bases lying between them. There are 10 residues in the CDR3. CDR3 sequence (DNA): TGCAGCGTTGTTAAAGAGACCCAGTACTTC. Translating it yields CSVVKETQYF.

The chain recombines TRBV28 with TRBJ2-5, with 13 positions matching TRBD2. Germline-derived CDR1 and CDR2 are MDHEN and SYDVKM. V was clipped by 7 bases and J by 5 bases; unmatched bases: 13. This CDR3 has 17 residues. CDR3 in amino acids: CASTNSGLAGAWETQYF. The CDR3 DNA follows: TGTGCCAGCACCAATTCCGGACTAGCGGGAGCATGGGAGACCCAGTACTTC.

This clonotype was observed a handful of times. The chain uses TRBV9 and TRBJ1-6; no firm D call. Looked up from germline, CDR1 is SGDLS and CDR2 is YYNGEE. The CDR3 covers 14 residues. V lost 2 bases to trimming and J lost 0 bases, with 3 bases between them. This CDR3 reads CASSVSSYNSPLHF. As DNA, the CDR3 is TGTGCCAGCAGCGTGAGCTCCTATAATTCACCCCTCCACTTT.

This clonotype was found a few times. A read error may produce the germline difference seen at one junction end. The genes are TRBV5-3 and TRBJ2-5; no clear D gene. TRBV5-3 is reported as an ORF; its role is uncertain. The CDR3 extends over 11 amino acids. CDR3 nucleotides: TGTGCCAGCAGCTCGATAGAGACCCAGTACTTC. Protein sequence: CASSSIETQYF.

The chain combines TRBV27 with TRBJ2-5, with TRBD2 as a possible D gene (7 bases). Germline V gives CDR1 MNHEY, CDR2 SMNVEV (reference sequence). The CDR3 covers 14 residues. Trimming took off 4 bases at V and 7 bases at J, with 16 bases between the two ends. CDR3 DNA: TGTGCCAGCAGTTGGGGGGGCGGGCTTGGGACCCAGTACTTC. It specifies CASSWGGGLGTQYF.

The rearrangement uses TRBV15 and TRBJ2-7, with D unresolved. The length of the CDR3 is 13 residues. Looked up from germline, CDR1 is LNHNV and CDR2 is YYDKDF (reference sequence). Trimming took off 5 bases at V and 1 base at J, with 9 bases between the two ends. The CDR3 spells CATSPGRSYEQYF. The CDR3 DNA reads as TGTGCCACCAGCCCTGGACGGTCCTACGAGCAGTACTTC.

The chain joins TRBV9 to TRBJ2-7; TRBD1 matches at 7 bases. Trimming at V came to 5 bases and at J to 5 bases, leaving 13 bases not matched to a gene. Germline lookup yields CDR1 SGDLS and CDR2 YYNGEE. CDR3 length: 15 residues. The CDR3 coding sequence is TGTGCCAGCAGTGCCGAGGCGACAGGGTATAACGAGCAGTACTTC. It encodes CASSAEATGYNEQYF.

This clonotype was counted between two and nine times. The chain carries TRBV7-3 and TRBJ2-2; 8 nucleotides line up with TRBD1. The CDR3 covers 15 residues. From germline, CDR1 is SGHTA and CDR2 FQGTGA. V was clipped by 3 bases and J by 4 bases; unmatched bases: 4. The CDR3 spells CASSLPTGVTGELFF. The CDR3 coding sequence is TGTGCCAGCAGCTTGCCGACAGGGGTCACCGGGGAGCTGTTTTTT.

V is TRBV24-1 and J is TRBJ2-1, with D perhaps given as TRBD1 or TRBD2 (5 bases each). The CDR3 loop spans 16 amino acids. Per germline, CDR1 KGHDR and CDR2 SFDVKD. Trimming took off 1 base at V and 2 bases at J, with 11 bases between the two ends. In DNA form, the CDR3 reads TGTGCCACCAGTGATTTAGGGGACCTGACCTACAATGAGCAGTTCTTC. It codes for CATSDLGDLTYNEQFF.

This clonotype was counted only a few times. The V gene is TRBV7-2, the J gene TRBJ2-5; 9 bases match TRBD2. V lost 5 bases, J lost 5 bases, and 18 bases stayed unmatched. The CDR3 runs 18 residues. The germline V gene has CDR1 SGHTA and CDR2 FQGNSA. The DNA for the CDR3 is TGTGCCAGCAGCCTGACCGCTTGGAGCGGGGGGTTAATGGAGACCCAGTACTTC. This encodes CASSLTAWSGGLMETQYF.

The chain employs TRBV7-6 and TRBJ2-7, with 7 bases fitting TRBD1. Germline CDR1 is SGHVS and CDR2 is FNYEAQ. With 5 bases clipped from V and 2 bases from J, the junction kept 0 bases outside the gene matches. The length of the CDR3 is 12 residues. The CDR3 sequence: CASSDRAYEQYF. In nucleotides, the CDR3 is TGTGCCAGCAGCGACAGGGCCTACGAGCAGTACTTC.

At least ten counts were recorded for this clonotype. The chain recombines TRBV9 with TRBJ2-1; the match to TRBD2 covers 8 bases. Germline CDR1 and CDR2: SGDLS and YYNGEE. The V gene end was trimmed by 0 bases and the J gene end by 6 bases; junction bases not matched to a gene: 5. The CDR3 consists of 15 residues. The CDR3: CASSVERETVNEQFF. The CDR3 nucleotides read TGTGCCAGCAGCGTAGAGCGGGAGACGGTCAATGAGCAGTTCTTC.

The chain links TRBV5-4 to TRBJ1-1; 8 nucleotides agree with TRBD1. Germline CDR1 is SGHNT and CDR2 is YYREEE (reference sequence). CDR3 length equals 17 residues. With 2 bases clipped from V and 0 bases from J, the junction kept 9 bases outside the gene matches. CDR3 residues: CASSLGTGTRMNTEAFF. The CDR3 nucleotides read TGTGCCAGCAGCTTAGGGACAGGAACCCGCATGAACACTGAAGCTTTCTTT.